Below, 23 T cell receptor beta chains from the same sample are listed, as sequenced in a study of cytomegalovirus exposure and HLA in healthy donors. The primer mix had 60 Vbeta and 13 Jbeta primers. Assay: immunoSEQ multiplex PCR; the TCRdb copy retains only in-frame clones and omits some. The sample lists approximately 90,000 clones, about three quarters occurring once. Sequenced: PBMCs. The receptor source for this set is a boy aged 5-17 years in good health and CMV-seronegative.

The genes are TRBV4-1 and TRBJ2-7, with D perhaps TRBD1 (5 bases). Trimming removed 3 bases from V and 2 bases from J, with 8 bases in between. CDR3 size: 13 residues. The germline gives CDR1 MGHRA, CDR2 YSYEKL. The CDR3, as DNA: TGCGCCAGCAGCCAGGGCAGGGCCTACGAGCAGTACTTC. As protein: CASSQGRAYEQYF.

CDR3 coding DNA: TGTGCCAGCAGTTCGACAGTGAGCTCTGGAAACACCATATATTTT. Protein sequence: CASSSTVSSGNTIYF. The chain employs TRBV9 and TRBJ1-3, with a possible D match to TRBD1 (5 bases). Trimming stripped 5 bases from V and 0 bases from J, with 12 bases between. Germline CDR1 and CDR2: SGDLS and YYNGEE. This CDR3 contains 15 residues.

The chain couples TRBV13 to TRBJ2-7; D perhaps matches TRBD2 (6 bases). Germline loops: CDR1 PRHDT, CDR2 FYEKMQ (reference sequence). The CDR3 is made up of 13 amino acids. Between the trimmed V and J ends, which lost 4 bases and 1 base, there was a span of 8 bases. The CDR3 sequence is CASSWTTSYEQYF. The CDR3 DNA is TGTGCCAGCAGCTGGACTACTTCCTACGAGCAGTACTTC.

The genes are TRBV25-1 and TRBJ2-7; TRBD1 matches 9 bases. This CDR3 has 15 amino acids. V gave up 6 bases and J gave up 7 bases; unmatched junction bases: 13. Germline assignment: CDR1 MGHDK and CDR2 SYGVNS. In nucleotides, the CDR3 is TGTGCCAGCAGACCCCCGACAGGGGGAAGTAGGGAGCAGTACTTC. It codes for CASRPPTGGSREQYF.

By its share, this clone is medium-sized. The chain carries TRBV2 and TRBJ1-1; D call uncertain. Per germline, CDR1 SNHLY and CDR2 FYNNEI. V lost 4 bases and J lost 7, with 7 bases in between. This CDR3 has 11 amino acids. The DNA for the CDR3 is TGTGCCAGCAGTGCGAGAGTTGAAGCTTTCTTT. Translation: CASSARVEAFF.

The chain uses TRBV4-3 and TRBJ1-5, with D possibly TRBD1 on 5 matching bases. V was cut by 2 bases and J by 1 base, with 15 bases left in between. The CDR3 sequence is 17 residues long. Germline-derived CDR1 and CDR2 are LGHNA and YSLEER. The CDR3 sequence: CASSQTRGGSSNQPQHF. The CDR3 DNA is TGCGCCAGCAGCCAAACCCGTGGGGGGTCAAGCAATCAGCCCCAGCATTTT.

The genes are TRBV5-1 and TRBJ2-3, with 7 bases that match TRBD1. The CDR3 spans 14 residues. V shed 4 bases and J 2 bases; nucleotides not matched to a gene: 4. CDR1 and CDR2 from the germline V gene are SGHRS and YFSETQ. The CDR3 loop is CASSLQGYTDTQYF. The CDR3 bases are TGCGCCAGCAGCCTACAGGGGTACACAGATACGCAGTATTTT. Drawing the rest from reference TRBV5-1 and TRBJ2-3, the complete variable domain is KAGVTQTPRYLIKTRGQQVTLSCSPISGHRSVSWYQQTPGQGLQFLFEYFSETQRNKGNFPGRFSGRQFSNSRSEMNVSTLELGDSALYLCASSLQGYTDTQYFGPGTRLTVL.

The rearrangement uses TRBV4-1 and TRBJ1-4; D is ambiguous. V shed 0 bases and J shed 8 bases, with 10 bases lying between them. This CDR3 region has 14 residues. Germline CDR1 reads MGHRA; CDR2 reads YSYEKL. The CDR3 bases are TGCGCCAGCAGCCAAGAGGCAGGCAGGGAAAAACTGTTTTTT. Translation: CASSQEAGREKLFF.

The chain uses TRBV6-5 and TRBJ2-2, with D unclear. Trimming removed 1 base at V and 1 base at J, with 4 bases between. Germline V CDR1 and CDR2: MNHEY, SVGAGI. The CDR3 contains 14 residues. CDR3 loop: CASSYYRNTGELFF. In DNA form, the CDR3 reads TGTGCCAGCAGTTACTATCGGAACACCGGGGAGCTGTTTTTT.

This clone was found a few times. The CDR3 nucleotides are TGTGCCTGGAGTGCGGACAGAAATCAGCCCCAGCATTTT. Translation: CAWSADRNQPQHF. The V and J genes are TRBV30 and TRBJ1-5, with D possibly being TRBD1 (6 bases). Germline V lookup: CDR1 GTSNPN, CDR2 SVGIG (reference sequence). V lost 1 base and J lost 4, with 8 bases in between. The CDR3 contains 13 residues.

The CDR3 nucleotides read TGTGCCAGCAGTCCTTCGGACAGCAAGAACACTGAAGCTTTCTTT. Its protein is CASSPSDSKNTEAFF. The chain joins TRBV6-5 to TRBJ1-1, with a weak D call TRBD1 (6 bases). The CDR3 extends over 15 amino acids. The germline V gene encodes CDR1 MNHEY and CDR2 SVGAGI. V shed 5 bases and J shed 1 base, with 14 bases lying between them.

This clone was detected only once. The J gene is TRBJ2-3, the V gene TRBV4-3, with a weak D call TRBD2 (7 bases). The V and J ends lost 0 bases and 3 bases respectively, with 13 bases between them. The CDR3 covers 16 residues. The germline V gene has CDR1 LGHNA and CDR2 YSLEER. CDR3 loop: CASSQDEGGGTDTQYF. The CDR3 nucleotides are TGCGCCAGCAGCCAAGATGAGGGGGGAGGGACAGATACGCAGTATTTT.

The rearrangement uses TRBV5-1 and TRBJ2-7; 10 bases align to TRBD2. The V and J ends lost 0 bases and 3 bases, in that order; junction bases with no gene match: 3. The CDR3 consists of 15 residues. Germline V gene sequence: CDR1 SGHRS, CDR2 YFSETQ. The CDR3 DNA follows: TGCGCCAGCAGCTTGGTGGCTAGCGGGAGCTACGAGCAGTACTTC. Its translation is CASSLVASGSYEQYF.

The chain has TRBV25-1 and TRBJ2-2; the match to TRBD1 covers 7 bases. Germline assignment: CDR1 MGHDK and CDR2 SYGVNS. With 7 bases clipped from V and 2 bases from J, the junction kept 7 bases outside the gene matches. The length of the CDR3 is 15 residues. The CDR3 protein is CASTLTGPNTGELFF. The CDR3, as DNA: TGTGCCAGCACCCTGACAGGGCCTAACACCGGGGAGCTGTTTTTT.

This clone was picked up one time. The CDR3 protein is CASSFGGRDTDTQYF. The CDR3 nucleotides read TGTGCCAGCAGCTTTGGCGGGAGAGACACAGATACGCAGTATTTT. The chain uses TRBV11-1 and TRBJ2-3, with TRBD2 matching over 7 bases. Unmatched junction bases numbered 5, after V lost 3 bases and J lost 2 bases. The CDR3 is 15 amino acids. From germline, CDR1 is SGHAT and CDR2 FQDESV (reference sequence).

This clone was picked up a small number of times. The chain employs TRBV5-8 and TRBJ1-5; TRBD1 is a possible D gene (5 bases). The germline V gene has CDR1 SGHTS and CDR2 YDEGEE. The CDR3 consists of 14 residues. Trimming left V 4 bases short and J 2 bases short, with 10 bases between. This chain's CDR3 is CASSPRVGNQPQHF. CDR3 in DNA: TGTGCCAGCAGCCCCAGGGTTGGCAATCAGCCCCAGCATTTT.

The chain couples TRBV19 to TRBJ2-1, with TRBD2 identical over 14 bases. CDR1 and CDR2 from the germline V gene are LNHDA and SQIVND (reference sequence). The CDR3 is 15 residues long. After removal of 4 bases from V and 5 bases from J, the junction contained 1 base not matched to a gene. The CDR3 bases are TGTGCCAGTAGTACGGGACTAGCGGGGGACAATGAGCAGTTCTTC. Encoded protein: CASSTGLAGDNEQFF.

This rearrangement joins TRBV27 to TRBJ1-4, with TRBD1 matching over 11 bases. CDR3 length: 13 residues. The J segment lost 10 bases and the V segment lost 5 bases, leaving 3 bases of the junction unmatched. Germline-derived CDR1 and CDR2 are MNHEY and SMNVEV (reference sequence). The CDR3 is CASSPGQGGKLFF. Written as DNA, the CDR3 is TGTGCCAGCAGTCCGGGACAGGGGGGAAAACTGTTTTTT. The whole variable domain, filled in from reference TRBV27 and TRBJ1-4, reads EAQVTQNPRYLITVTGKKLTVTCSQNMNHEYMSWYRQDPGLGLRQIYYSMNVEVTDKGDVPEGYKVSRKEKRNFPLILESPSPNQTSLYFCASSPGQGGKLFFGSGTQLSVL.

V and J are TRBV6-5 and TRBJ1-2; 8 bases line up with TRBD1. This CDR3 is built from 12 residues. The J segment lost 8 bases and the V segment lost 6 bases, leaving 5 bases of the junction unmatched. Germline lookup yields CDR1 MNHEY and CDR2 SVGAGI. The CDR3 is CASRRTGRGYTF. CDR3 bases: TGTGCCAGCAGACGGACAGGGAGAGGCTACACCTTC.

The chain has TRBV7-2 and TRBJ2-1; no firm D call. Trimming stripped 5 bases from V and 2 bases from J, with 16 bases between. The CDR3 has 16 residues. The germline V gene has CDR1 SGHTA and CDR2 FQGNSA. CDR3 sequence reads: CASSPRPATTYNEQFF. CDR3 sequence (DNA): TGTGCCAGCAGCCCCCGTCCCGCGACAACCTACAATGAGCAGTTCTTC.

The chain is built from TRBV9 and TRBJ2-5; D might be TRBD2 (5 bases). The CDR3 is made up of 15 amino acids. Trimming pared 4 bases from V and 0 bases from J, leaving 13 bases between. The germline V gene encodes CDR1 SGDLS and CDR2 YYNGEE. The CDR3 reads CASSRLSRYQETQYF. The DNA of the CDR3 is TGTGCCAGCAGCCGACTATCACGGTACCAAGAGACCCAGTACTTC.

The chain links TRBV11-2 to TRBJ2-5; D is perhaps TRBD2 (5 bases). The CDR3 totals 16 residues. Germline CDR1 is SGHAT and CDR2 is FQNNGV. V was clipped by 5 bases and J by 4 bases, with 20 bases between them. CDR3 sequence (DNA): TGTGCCAGCAGCCCGAGAGCGGCAGCCCTGAGAGAGACCCAGTACTTC. It encodes CASSPRAAALRETQYF.

The chain couples TRBV10-3 to TRBJ2-1; 11 nucleotides line up with TRBD2. The CDR3 is 15 amino acids. Unmatched junction bases numbered 4, after V lost 1 base and J lost 8 bases. CDR1 is ENHRY and CDR2 is SYGVKD in the germline V gene. This CDR3 reads CAISEFSGRAYEQFF. The DNA for the CDR3 is TGTGCCATCAGTGAGTTTAGCGGGAGGGCATATGAGCAGTTCTTC.